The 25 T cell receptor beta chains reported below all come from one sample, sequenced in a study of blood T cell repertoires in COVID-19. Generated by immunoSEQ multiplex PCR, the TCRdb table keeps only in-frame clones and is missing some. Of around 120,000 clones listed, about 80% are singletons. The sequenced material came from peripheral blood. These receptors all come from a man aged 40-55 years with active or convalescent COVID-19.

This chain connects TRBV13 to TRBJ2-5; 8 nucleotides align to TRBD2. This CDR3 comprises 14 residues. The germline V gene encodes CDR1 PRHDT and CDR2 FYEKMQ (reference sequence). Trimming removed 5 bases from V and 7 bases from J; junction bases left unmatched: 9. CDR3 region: CASSPRGGAGTQYF. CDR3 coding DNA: TGTGCCAGCAGCCCTCGGGGGGGCGCCGGGACCCAGTACTTC.

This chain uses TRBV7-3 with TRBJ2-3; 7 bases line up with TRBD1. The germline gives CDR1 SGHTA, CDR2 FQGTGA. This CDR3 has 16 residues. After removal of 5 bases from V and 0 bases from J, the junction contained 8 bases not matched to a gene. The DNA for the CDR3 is TGTGCCAGCAGCCAGACAGGGTCAGCTAGCACAGATACGCAGTATTTT. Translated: CASSQTGSASTDTQYF.

In DNA, the CDR3 is TGTGCCAGCAGCCGAACACAGGGTCCGCTAAATGAGCAGTTCTTC. Translation gives CASSRTQGPLNEQFF. The gene calls are TRBV3-1 (or the pseudogene TRBV3-2) and TRBJ2-1, with D possibly matching TRBD1 (6 bases). The CDR3 covers 15 residues. CDR1 and CDR2 (germline): LGHDT, YNNKEL (reference sequence). Trimming stripped 4 bases from V and 7 bases from J, with 17 bases between.

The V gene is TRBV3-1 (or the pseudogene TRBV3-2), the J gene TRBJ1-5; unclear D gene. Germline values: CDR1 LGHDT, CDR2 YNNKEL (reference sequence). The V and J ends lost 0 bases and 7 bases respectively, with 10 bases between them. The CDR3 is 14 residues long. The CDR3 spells CASSQDYGVQPQHF. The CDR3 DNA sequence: TGTGCCAGCAGCCAAGATTACGGGGTCCAGCCCCAGCATTTT.

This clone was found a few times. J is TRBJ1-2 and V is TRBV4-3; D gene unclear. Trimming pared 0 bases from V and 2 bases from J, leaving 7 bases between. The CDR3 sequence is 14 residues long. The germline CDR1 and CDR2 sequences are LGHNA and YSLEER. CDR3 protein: CASSQDRGNYGYTF. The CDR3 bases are TGCGCCAGCAGCCAAGATCGAGGGAACTATGGCTACACCTTC.

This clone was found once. The CDR3 sequence: CASSLRGTQTKETQYF. The CDR3 coding sequence is TGTGCCAGCAGCTTACGAGGTACCCAGACGAAAGAGACCCAGTACTTC. The chain recombines TRBV5-6 with TRBJ2-5; no firm D call. Germline-derived CDR1 and CDR2 are SGHDT and YYEEEE. V was trimmed by 2 bases and J by 3 bases, leaving 17 bases between them. This CDR3 is built from 16 residues. Supplemented by reference TRBV5-6 and TRBJ2-5, the full variable domain reads DAGVTQSPTHLIKTRGQQVTLRCSPKSGHDTVSWYQQALGQGPQFIFQYYEEEERQRGNFPDRFSGHQFPNYSSELNVNALLLGDSALYLCASSLRGTQTKETQYFGPGTRLLVL.

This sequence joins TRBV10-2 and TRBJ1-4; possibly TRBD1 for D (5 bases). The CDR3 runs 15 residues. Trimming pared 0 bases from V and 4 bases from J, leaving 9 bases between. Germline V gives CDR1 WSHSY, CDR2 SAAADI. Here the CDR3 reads CASSESPGLNEKLFF. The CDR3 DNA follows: TGCGCCAGCAGTGAGTCTCCAGGGCTTAATGAAAAACTGTTTTTT.

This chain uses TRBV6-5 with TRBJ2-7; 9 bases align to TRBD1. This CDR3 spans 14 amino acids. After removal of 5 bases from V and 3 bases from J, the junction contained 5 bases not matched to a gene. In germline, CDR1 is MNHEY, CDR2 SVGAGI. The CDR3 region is CASSRDRDYYEQYF. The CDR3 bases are TGTGCCAGCAGTCGGGACAGGGATTACTACGAGCAGTACTTC.

The CDR3 region has the DNA TGTGCCAGCAGCCCACCGGAGATCTACGAGCAGTACTTC. Translated: CASSPPEIYEQYF. This chain links TRBV7-2 with TRBJ2-7; D call uncertain. Trimming stripped 5 bases from V and 3 bases from J, with 11 bases between. CDR3 length: 13 amino acids. Germline V gives CDR1 SGHTA, CDR2 FQGNSA. Together with reference TRBV7-2 and TRBJ2-7, the CDR3 gives the full variable domain: GAGVSQSPSNKVTEKGKDVELRCDPISGHTALYWYRQSLGQGLEFLIYFQGNSAPDKSGLPSDRFSAERTGGSVSTLTIQRTQQEDSAVYLCASSPPEIYEQYFGPGTRLTVT.

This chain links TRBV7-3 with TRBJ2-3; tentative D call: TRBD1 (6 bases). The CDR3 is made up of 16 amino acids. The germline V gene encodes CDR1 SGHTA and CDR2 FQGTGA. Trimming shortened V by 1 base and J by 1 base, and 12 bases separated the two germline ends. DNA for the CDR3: TGTGCCAGCAGCTTAAACCCCAGGGGAGGCACAGATACGCAGTATTTT. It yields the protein CASSLNPRGGTDTQYF.

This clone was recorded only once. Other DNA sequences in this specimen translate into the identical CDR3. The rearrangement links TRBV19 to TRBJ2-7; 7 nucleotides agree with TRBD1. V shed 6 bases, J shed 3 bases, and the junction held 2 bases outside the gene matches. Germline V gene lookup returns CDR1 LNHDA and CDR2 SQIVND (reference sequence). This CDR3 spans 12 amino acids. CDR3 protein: CASRGQFYEQYF. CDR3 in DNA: TGTGCCAGTAGGGGACAGTTCTACGAGCAGTACTTC.

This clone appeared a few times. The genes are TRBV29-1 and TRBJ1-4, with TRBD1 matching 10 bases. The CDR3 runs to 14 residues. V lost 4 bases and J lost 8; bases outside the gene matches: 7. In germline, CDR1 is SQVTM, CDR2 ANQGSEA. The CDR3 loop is CSVVRQGAGEKLFF. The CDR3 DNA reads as TGCAGCGTTGTGCGACAGGGGGCCGGCGAAAAACTGTTTTTT.

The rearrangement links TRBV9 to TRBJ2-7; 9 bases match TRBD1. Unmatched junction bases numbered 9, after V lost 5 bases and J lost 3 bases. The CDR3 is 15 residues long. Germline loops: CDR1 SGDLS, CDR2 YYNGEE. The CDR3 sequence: CASSLSPGQGYEQYF. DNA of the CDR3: TGTGCCAGCAGTCTCTCTCCGGGACAGGGCTACGAGCAGTACTTC. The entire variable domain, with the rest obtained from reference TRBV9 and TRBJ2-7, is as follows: DSGVTQTPKHLITATGQRVTLRCSPRSGDLSVYWYQQSLDQGLQFLIQYYNGEERAKGNILERFSAQQFPDLHSELNLSSLELGDSALYFCASSLSPGQGYEQYFGPGTRLTVT.

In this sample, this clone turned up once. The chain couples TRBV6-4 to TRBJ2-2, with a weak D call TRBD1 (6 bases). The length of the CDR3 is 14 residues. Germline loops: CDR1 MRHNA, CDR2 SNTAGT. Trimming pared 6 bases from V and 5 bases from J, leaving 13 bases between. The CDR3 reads CASRSTGSTGELFF. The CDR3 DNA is TGTGCCAGCAGATCTACAGGGTCAACCGGGGAGCTGTTTTTT.

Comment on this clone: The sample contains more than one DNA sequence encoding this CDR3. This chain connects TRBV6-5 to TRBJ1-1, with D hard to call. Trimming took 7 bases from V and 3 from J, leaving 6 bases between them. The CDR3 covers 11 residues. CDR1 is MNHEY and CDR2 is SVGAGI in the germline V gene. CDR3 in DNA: TGTGCCAGCACCGGGTACACTGAAGCTTTCTTT. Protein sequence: CASTGYTEAFF.

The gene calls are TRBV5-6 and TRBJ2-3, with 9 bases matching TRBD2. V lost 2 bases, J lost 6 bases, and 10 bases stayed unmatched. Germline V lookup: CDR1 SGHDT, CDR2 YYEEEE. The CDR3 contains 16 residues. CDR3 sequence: CASSLNSGGWWDTQYF. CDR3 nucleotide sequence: TGTGCCAGCAGCTTAAATAGCGGGGGTTGGTGGGATACGCAGTATTTT.

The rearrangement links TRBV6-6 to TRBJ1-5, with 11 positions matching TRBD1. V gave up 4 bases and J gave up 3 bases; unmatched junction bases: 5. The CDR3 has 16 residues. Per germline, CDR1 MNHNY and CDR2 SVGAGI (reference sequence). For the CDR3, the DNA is TGTGCCAGCAGTTCCGGGACAGGGGGATACAATCAGCCCCAGCATTTT. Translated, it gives CASSSGTGGYNQPQHF.

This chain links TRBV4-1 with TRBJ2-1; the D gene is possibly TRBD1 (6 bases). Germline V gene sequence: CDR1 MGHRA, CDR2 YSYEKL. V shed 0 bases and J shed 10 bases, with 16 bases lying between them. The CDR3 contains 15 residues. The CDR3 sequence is CASSQDTTGRYEQFF. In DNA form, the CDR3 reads TGCGCCAGCAGCCAAGATACGACAGGCCGATACGAGCAGTTCTTC.

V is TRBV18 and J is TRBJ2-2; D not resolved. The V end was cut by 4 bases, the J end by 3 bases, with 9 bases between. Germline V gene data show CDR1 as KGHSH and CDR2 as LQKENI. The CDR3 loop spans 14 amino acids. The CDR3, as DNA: TGTGCCAGCTCACAAAATGACTACACCGGGGAGCTGTTTTTT. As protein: CASSQNDYTGELFF.

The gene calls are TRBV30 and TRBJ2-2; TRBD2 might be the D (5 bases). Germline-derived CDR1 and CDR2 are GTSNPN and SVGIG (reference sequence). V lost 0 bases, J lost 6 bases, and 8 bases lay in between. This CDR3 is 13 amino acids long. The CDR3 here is CAWSVLEAGELFF. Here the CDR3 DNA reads TGTGCCTGGAGTGTTCTGGAGGCCGGGGAGCTGTTTTTT.

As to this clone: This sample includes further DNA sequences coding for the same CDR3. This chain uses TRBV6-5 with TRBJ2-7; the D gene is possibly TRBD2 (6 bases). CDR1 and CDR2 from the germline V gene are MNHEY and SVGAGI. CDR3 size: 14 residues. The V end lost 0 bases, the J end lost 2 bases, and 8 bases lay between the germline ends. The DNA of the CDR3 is TGTGCCAGCAGTTACTCGGGGGGTCCCTACGAGCAGTACTTC. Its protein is CASSYSGGPYEQYF.

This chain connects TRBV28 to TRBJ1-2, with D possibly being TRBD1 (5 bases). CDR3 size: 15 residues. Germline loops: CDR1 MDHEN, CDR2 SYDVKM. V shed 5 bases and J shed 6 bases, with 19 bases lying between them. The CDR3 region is CASSIPLEGRNGYTF. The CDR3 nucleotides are TGTGCCAGCAGTATCCCGTTGGAGGGGCGGAATGGCTACACCTTC.

The CDR3 region is CATSKSGGDGYTF. DNA of the CDR3: TGTGCCACCAGCAAGTCTGGGGGCGATGGCTACACCTTC. The chain is built from TRBV15 and TRBJ1-2, with D possibly TRBD1 on 6 matching bases. CDR1 LNHNV and CDR2 YYDKDF come from the germline V gene (reference sequence). The V and J ends lost 4 bases and 6 bases respectively, with 12 bases between them. The CDR3 spans 13 residues.

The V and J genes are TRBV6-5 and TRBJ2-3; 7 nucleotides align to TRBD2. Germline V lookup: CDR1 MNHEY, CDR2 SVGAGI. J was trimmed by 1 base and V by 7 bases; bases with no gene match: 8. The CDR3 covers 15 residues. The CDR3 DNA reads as TGTGCCAGCACCGGTACGGGAGGTGGCACAGATACGCAGTATTTT. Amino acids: CASTGTGGGTDTQYF.

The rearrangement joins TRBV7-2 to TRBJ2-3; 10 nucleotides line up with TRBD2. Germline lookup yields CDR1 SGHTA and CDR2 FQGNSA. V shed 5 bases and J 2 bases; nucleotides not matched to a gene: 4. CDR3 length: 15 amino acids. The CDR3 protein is CASSVLAGHTDTQYF. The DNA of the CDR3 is TGTGCCAGCAGCGTACTAGCGGGGCACACAGATACGCAGTATTTT.